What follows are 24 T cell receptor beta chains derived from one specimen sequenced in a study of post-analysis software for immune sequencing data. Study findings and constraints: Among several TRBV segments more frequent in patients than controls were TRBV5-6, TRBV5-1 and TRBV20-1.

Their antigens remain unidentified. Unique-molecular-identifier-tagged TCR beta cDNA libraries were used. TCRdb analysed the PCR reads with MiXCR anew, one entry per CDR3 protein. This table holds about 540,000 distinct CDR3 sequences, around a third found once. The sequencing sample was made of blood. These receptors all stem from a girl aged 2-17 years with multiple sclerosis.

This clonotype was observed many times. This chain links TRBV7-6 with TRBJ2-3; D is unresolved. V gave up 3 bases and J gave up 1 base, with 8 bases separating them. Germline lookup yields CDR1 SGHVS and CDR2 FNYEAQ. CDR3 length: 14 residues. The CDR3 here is CASSFLMGTDTQYF. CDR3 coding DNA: TGTGCCAGCAGCTTTTTGATGGGCACAGATACGCAGTATTTT. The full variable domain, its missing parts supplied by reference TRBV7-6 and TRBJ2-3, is GAGVSQSPRYKVTKRGQDVALRCDPISGHVSLYWYRQALGQGPEFLTYFNYEAQQDKSGLPNDRFSAERPEGSISTLTIQRTEQRDSAMYRCASSFLMGTDTQYFGPGTRLTVL.

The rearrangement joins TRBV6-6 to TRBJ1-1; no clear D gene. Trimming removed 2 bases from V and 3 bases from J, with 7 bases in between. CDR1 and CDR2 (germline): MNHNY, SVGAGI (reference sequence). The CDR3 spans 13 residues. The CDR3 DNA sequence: TGTGCCAGCAGTTACACTGTGGACACTGAAGCTTTCTTT. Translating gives CASSYTVDTEAFF.

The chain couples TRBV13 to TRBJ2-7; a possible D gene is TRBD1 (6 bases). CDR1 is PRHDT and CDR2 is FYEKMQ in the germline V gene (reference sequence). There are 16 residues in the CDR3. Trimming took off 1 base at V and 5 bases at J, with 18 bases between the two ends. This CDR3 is CASSLVVPQGSHEQYF. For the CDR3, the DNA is TGTGCCAGCAGCTTAGTGGTGCCTCAGGGGAGCCACGAGCAGTACTTC.

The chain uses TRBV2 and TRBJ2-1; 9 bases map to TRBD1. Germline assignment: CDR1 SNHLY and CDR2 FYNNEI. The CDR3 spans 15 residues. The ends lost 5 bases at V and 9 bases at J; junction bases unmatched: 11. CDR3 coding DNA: TGTGCCAGCAGTCCTTTTACGGACAGGGGCCTTGAGCAGTTCTTC. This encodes CASSPFTDRGLEQFF.

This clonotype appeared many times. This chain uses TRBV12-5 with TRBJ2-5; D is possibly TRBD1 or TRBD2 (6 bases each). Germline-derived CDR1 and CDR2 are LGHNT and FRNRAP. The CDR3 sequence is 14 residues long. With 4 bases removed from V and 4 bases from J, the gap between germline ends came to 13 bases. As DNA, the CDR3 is TGTGCTAGTGGTTCGGGGGCGAGTCGAGAGACCCAGTACTTC. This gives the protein CASGSGASRETQYF. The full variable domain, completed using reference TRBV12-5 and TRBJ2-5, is DARVTQTPRHKVTEMGQEVTMRCQPILGHNTVFWYRQTMMQGLELLAYFRNRAPLDDSGMPKDRFSAEMPDATLATLKIQPSEPRDSAVYFCASGSGASRETQYFGPGTRLLVL.

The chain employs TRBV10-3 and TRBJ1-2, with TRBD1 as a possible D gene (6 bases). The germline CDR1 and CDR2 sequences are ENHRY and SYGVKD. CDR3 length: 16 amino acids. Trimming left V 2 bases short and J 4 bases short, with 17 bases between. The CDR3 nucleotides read TGTGCCATCAGTGAGCAGTTTGGACAGACAAGCTATGGCTACACCTTC. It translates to CAISEQFGQTSYGYTF.

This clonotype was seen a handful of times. The DNA of the CDR3 is TGTGCCACCAGTGATCCAGGCAGCTCTGGAAACACCATATATTTT. This gives the protein CATSDPGSSGNTIYF. This chain joins TRBV24-1 and TRBJ1-3; D unresolved. This CDR3 region has 15 residues. Trimming took off 3 bases at V and 0 bases at J, with 8 bases between the two ends. The germline gives CDR1 KGHDR, CDR2 SFDVKD.

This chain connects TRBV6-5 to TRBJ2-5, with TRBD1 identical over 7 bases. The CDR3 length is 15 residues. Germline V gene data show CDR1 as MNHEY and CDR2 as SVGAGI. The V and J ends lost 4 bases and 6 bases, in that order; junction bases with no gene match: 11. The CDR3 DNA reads TGTGCCAGCAGTTCCCTGGGACAGATGGGGCAGACCCAGTACTTC. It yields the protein CASSSLGQMGQTQYF.

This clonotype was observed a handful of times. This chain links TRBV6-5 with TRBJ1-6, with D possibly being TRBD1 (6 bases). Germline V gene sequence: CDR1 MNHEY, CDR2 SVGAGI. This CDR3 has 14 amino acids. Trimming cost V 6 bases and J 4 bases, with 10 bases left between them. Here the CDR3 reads CASSRQEYNSPLHF. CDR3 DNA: TGTGCCAGCAGCCGACAGGAGTATAATTCACCCCTCCACTTT.

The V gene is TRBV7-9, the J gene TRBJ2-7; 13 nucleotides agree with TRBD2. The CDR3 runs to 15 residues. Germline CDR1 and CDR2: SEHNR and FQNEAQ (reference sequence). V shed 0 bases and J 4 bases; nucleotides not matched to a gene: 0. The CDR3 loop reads CASSLATSGGYEQYF. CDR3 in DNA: TGTGCCAGCAGCTTAGCGACTAGCGGGGGGTACGAGCAGTACTTC.

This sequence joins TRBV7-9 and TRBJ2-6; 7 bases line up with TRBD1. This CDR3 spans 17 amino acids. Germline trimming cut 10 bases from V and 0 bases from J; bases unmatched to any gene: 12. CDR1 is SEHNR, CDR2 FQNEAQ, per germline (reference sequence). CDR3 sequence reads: CAMGHDRDNSGANVLTF. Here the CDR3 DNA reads TGTGCCATGGGGCATGACAGGGATAACTCTGGGGCCAACGTCCTGACTTTC.

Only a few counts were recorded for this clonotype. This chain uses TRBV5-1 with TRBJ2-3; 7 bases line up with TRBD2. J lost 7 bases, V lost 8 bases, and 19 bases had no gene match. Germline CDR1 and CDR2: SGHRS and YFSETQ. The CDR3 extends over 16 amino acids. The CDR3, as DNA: TGCGCCAGTAGCCTGGCGGGCAGCGGGGTTGAAAATACGCAGTATTTT. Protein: CASSLAGSGVENTQYF.

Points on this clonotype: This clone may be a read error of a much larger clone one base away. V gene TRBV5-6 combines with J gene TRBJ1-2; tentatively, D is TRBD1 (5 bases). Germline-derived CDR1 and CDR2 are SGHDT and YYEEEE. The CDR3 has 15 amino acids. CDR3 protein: CASSFRGLGNYGHTF. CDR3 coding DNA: TGTGCCAGCAGCTTTAGGGGTCTCGGGAACTATGGCCACACCTTC.

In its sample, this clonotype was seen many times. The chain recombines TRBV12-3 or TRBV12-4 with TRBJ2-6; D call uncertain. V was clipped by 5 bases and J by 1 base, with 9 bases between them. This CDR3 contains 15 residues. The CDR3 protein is CASSPGGSGANVLTF. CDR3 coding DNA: TGTGCCAGCAGTCCGGGTGGATCTGGGGCCAACGTCCTGACTTTC.

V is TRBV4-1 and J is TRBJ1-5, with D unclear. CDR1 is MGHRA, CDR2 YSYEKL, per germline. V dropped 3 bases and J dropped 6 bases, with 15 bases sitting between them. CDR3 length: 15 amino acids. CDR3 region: CASSQEGPWGQPQHF. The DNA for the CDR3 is TGCGCCAGCAGCCAGGAAGGCCCGTGGGGTCAGCCCCAGCATTTT.

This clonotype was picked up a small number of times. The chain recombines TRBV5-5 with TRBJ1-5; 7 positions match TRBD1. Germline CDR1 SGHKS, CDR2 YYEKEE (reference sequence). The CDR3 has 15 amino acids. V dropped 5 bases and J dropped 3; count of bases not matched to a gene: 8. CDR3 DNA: TGTGCCAGCAGTCACCAGACAGGGTACAATCAGCCCCAGCATTTT. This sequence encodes CASSHQTGYNQPQHF.

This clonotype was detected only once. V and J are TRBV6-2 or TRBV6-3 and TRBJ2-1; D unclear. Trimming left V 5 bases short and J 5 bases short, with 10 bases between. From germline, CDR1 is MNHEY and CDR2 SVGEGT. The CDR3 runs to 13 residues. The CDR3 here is CASSTGWNNEQFF. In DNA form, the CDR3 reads TGTGCCAGCAGTACCGGGTGGAACAATGAGCAGTTCTTC.

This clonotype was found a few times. The CDR3 reads CASKERSTGELFF. For the CDR3, the DNA is TGTGCCAGCAAGGAGCGATCCACCGGGGAGCTGTTTTTT. The chain links TRBV2 to TRBJ2-2; D unresolved. Looked up from germline, CDR1 is SNHLY and CDR2 is FYNNEI. V lost 7 bases, J lost 4 bases, and 10 bases lay in between. There are 13 residues in the CDR3.

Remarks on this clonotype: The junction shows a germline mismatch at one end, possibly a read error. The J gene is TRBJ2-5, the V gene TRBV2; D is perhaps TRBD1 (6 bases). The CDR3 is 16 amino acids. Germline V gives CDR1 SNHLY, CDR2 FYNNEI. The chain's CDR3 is CASSEDGDRRLETQYF. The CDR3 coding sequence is TGCGCCAGCAGTGAGGATGGAGACAGGCGCTTGGAGACCCAGTACTTC.

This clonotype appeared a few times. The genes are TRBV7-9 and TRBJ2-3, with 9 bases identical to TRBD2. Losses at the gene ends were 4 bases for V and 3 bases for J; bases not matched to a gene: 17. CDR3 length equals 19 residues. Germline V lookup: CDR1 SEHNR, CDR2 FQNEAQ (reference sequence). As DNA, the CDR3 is TGTGCCAGCAGCTCGACTCTGGGCGGGGGGGCCTGGTTGACAGATACGCAGTATTTT. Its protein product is CASSSTLGGGAWLTDTQYF.

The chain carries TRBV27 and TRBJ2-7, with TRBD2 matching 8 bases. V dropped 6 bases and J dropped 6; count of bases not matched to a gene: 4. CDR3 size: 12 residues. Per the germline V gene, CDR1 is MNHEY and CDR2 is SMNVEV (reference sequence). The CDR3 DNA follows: TGTGCCAGCAGGACGGGGGGGACCGAGCAGTACTTC. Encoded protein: CASRTGGTEQYF.

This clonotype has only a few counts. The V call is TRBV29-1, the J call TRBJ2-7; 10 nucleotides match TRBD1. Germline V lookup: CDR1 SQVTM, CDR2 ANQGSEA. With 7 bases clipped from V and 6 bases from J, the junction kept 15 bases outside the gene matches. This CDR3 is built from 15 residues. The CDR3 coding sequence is TGCAGCGCGGGGTGGAGGACAGGGGGGAAAAGCGAGCAGTACTTC. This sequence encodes CSAGWRTGGKSEQYF.

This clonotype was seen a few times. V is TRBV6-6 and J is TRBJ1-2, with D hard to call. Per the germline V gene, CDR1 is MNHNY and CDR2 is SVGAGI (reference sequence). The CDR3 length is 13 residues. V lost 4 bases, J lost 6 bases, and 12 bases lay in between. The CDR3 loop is CASSFREYDGYTF. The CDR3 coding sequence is TGTGCCAGCAGTTTTAGGGAGTACGATGGCTACACCTTC.

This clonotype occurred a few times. The CDR3 DNA reads as TGCGCCAGCAGCCCGACTGCAGGGGAGACCCAGTACTTC. It translates to CASSPTAGETQYF. This chain connects TRBV5-1 to TRBJ2-5, with D possibly being TRBD1 (5 bases). Germline V gives CDR1 SGHRS, CDR2 YFSETQ. Trimming removed 4 bases at V and 5 bases at J, with 12 bases between. This CDR3 has 13 residues.